A selection of T cell receptor beta chains follows, all from one sample in a study of neoadjuvant nivolumab and ipilimumab in lung cancer. Produced via immunoSEQ multiplex PCR; TCRdb's table is partial and in-frame only. This table holds approximately 15,000 clones, 55% to 70% found once. Sequenced material: peripheral blood, taken after neoadjuvant nivolumab, alone or with ipilimumab, at or shortly before surgery. These receptors were taken from an adult with non-small cell lung cancer. The CDR3 runs from the conserved cysteine through the conserved F or W. D genes are given only for firm matches. The size field is filled for only some rows; it gives once, few, many or a size class.

.,TRBJ2-5,.,TRBV9,CASSVAVGGETQYF,TGTGCCAGCAGCGTAGCGGTTGGAGGAGAGACCCAGTACTTC
.,TRBJ2-7,.,TRBV18,CASSSATGSEQYF,TGTGCCAGCTCCTCCGCAACAGGGAGCGAGCAGTACTTC
few,TRBJ1-2,.,TRBV9,CASSVDYAGSYTF,TGTGCCAGCAGCGTAGACTATGCGGGGAGCTACACCTTC
.,TRBJ1-1,.,TRBV7-2,CASSLQGGAFF,TGTGCCAGCAGCCTACAGGGCGGAGCTTTCTTT
few,TRBJ2-7,TRBD2,TRBV14,CASSPRGGRGEQYF,TGTGCCAGCAGCCCGCGGGGGGGGCGGGGAGAGCAGTACTTC
.,TRBJ2-7,.,TRBV5-1,CASSFTGLGSYEQYF,TGCGCCAGCAGCTTTACCGGGCTAGGCTCCTACGAGCAGTACTTC
.,TRBJ1-2,.,TRBV14,CASSLGPPTNYGYTF,TGTGCCAGCAGCCTGGGACCGCCAACTAACTATGGCTACACCTTC
.,TRBJ2-7,.,TRBV5-1,CASSWAAGEQYF,TGCGCCAGCAGCTGGGCCGCGGGAGAGCAGTACTTC
.,TRBJ2-3,TRBD2,TRBV6-1,CASSETIAGERNTQYF,TGTGCCAGCAGTGAAACAATAGCGGGAGAAAGGAATACGCAGTATTTT
.,TRBJ1-2,TRBD1,TRBV5-4,CASSLRDRDYGYTF,TGTGCCAGCAGCTTGAGGGACAGGGACTATGGCTACACCTTC
.,TRBJ1-2,TRBD1,TRBV6-5,CASSYSPDRVYGYTF,TGTGCCAGCAGTTACTCCCCGGACAGGGTGTATGGCTACACCTTC
.,TRBJ1-2,.,TRBV5-1,CASSPLLGGAYGYTF,TGCGCCAGCAGCCCCTTACTTGGGGGGGCCTATGGCTACACCTTC
medium-sized,TRBJ2-7,TRBD1,TRBV30,CAWSRTGGPYEQYF,TGTGCCTGGAGTCGAACAGGGGGCCCCTACGAGCAGTACTTC
.,TRBJ2-2,.,TRBV6-5,CASAVPNTGELFF,TGTGCCAGCGCGGTTCCGAACACCGGGGAGCTGTTTTTT
few,TRBJ2-7,TRBD2,TRBV30,CAWSASSGGSYEQYF,TGTGCCTGGAGTGCGTCTAGCGGGGGGTCCTACGAGCAGTACTTC
.,TRBJ1-5,TRBD1,TRBV6-5,CASGKDRNQPQHF,TGTGCCAGCGGAAAGGACAGGAATCAGCCCCAGCATTTT
.,TRBJ2-1,TRBD2,TRBV30,CAWKRGRVGNEQFF,TGTGCCTGGAAGCGCGGGAGGGTGGGCAATGAGCAGTTCTTC
.,TRBJ2-7,.,TRBV5-6,CASSLEGRTPYF,TGTGCCAGCAGCTTGGAGGGGCGGACGCCGTACTTC
.,TRBJ1-1,.,TRBV7-9,CASRPWDSQAAFF,TGTGCCAGCAGGCCCTGGGACTCTCAGGCAGCTTTCTTT
few,TRBJ2-3,TRBD2,TRBV19,CASQRGDTDTQYF,TGTGCCAGCCAGCGGGGCGATACAGATACGCAGTATTTT
few,TRBJ2-7,TRBD2,TRBV29-1,CSASTSGAYEQYF,TGCAGCGCTAGTACTAGCGGCGCCTACGAGCAGTACTTC
.,TRBJ2-3,.,TRBV11-2,CASSLPRTGTDTQYF,TGTGCCAGCAGCTTACCTAGGACAGGCACAGATACGCAGTATTTT
.,TRBJ1-1,TRBD1,TRBV4-3,CASSQDGGQGARHGAFF,TGCGCCAGCAGCCAAGACGGGGGACAGGGGGCGCGGCATGGAGCTTTCTTT
.,TRBJ1-5,.,TRBV14,CASSQAGFQPQHF,TGTGCCAGCAGCCAAGCAGGGTTTCAGCCCCAGCATTTT
.,TRBJ2-5,.,TRBV5-4,CASSLPQGRKTQYF,TGTGCCAGCAGCCTCCCTCAGGGGAGGAAGACCCAGTACTTC
few,TRBJ2-7,.,TRBV2,CASSEAVASPSYEQYF,TGTGCCAGCAGTGAAGCGGTGGCATCCCCTTCCTACGAGCAGTACTTC
.,TRBJ1-5,TRBD1,TRBV18,CASSRDRGGGNQPQHF,TGTGCCAGCTCACGGGACAGGGGCGGTGGCAATCAGCCCCAGCATTTT
.,TRBJ2-1,TRBD1,TRBV18,CASSPGQLNEQFF,TGTGCCAGCTCACCGGGACAGTTGAATGAGCAGTTCTTC
medium-sized,TRBJ2-7,TRBD2,TRBV18,CASSTTSGRNEQYF,TGTGCCAGCTCAACGACTAGCGGGAGGAACGAGCAGTACTTC
.,TRBJ2-5,TRBD2,TRBV7-9,CASSRTGTSGYQETQYF,TGTGCCAGCAGCCGAACCGGGACTAGCGGATACCAAGAGACCCAGTACTTC
.,TRBJ2-7,TRBD1,TRBV18,CASSQGTGIEQYF,TGTGCCAGCTCACAGGGGACAGGGATCGAGCAGTACTTC
medium-sized,TRBJ1-1,.,TRBV5-1,CASSIDENTEAFF,TGCGCCAGCAGCATCGACGAAAACACTGAAGCTTTCTTT
.,TRBJ1-4,.,TRBV5-1,CASSLGGVRDEKLFF,TGCGCCAGCAGCTTGGGGGGGGTCCGGGATGAAAAACTGTTTTTT
.,TRBJ2-7,.,TRBV9,CASSARDGLSYEQYF,TGTGCCAGCAGCGCCCGGGACGGACTCTCCTACGAGCAGTACTTC
.,TRBJ2-7,.,TRBV11-3,CASSFVSAPSSEQYF,TGTGCCAGCAGCTTTGTGTCTGCTCCCTCCTCCGAGCAGTACTTC
.,TRBJ2-2,.,TRBV10-1,CASSDTGNTGELFF,TGCGCCAGCAGTGATACAGGGAACACCGGGGAGCTGTTTTTT
.,TRBJ2-5,TRBD2,TRBV7-9,CASSLGGREETQYF,TGTGCCAGCAGCTTAGGGGGGAGGGAAGAGACCCAGTACTTC
.,TRBJ1-1,TRBD1,TRBV5-5,CASSLDRQGKSSAEAFF,TGTGCCAGCAGCTTGGATAGACAGGGAAAGAGTAGCGCTGAAGCTTTCTTT
few,TRBJ2-5,.,TRBV11-2,CASSLVGETQYF,TGTGCCAGCAGCTTAGTCGGAGAGACCCAGTACTTC
.,TRBJ2-7,.,TRBV7-9,CASSPPGLNEQYF,TGTGCCAGCAGCCCTCCGGGACTTAACGAGCAGTACTTC
.,TRBJ2-1,TRBD1,TRBV7-9,CASSPARDSNEQFF,TGTGCCAGCAGCCCAGCTCGGGACAGCAATGAGCAGTTCTTC
once,TRBJ2-5,TRBD1,TRBV18,CASSLLPGTGAGETQYF,TGTGCCAGCTCACTCCTACCCGGGACAGGCGCCGGGGAGACCCAGTACTTC
.,TRBJ2-6,.,TRBV5-5,CASSQDSGSGANVLTF,TGTGCCAGCAGCCAAGATAGCGGCTCTGGGGCCAACGTCCTGACTTTC
.,TRBJ2-1,.,TRBV5-1,CASSLIPGVSNEQFF,TGCGCCAGCAGCTTGATTCCGGGAGTCTCCAATGAGCAGTTCTTC
.,TRBJ2-7,.,TRBV6-5,CASSPRGHEQYF,TGTGCCAGCAGCCCCCGGGGCCACGAGCAGTACTTC
few,TRBJ2-3,.,TRBV6-4,CASSELAADGTQYF,TGTGCCAGCAGCGAGTTAGCGGCCGATGGTACGCAGTATTTT
.,TRBJ2-5,TRBD2,TRBV7-2,CASSLWTSGRGETQYF,TGTGCCAGCAGCCTTTGGACTAGCGGGAGGGGAGAGACCCAGTACTTC
few,TRBJ1-2,.,TRBV6-5,CASGRGIDGYTF,TGTGCCAGCGGGCGGGGGATTGATGGCTACACCTTC
.,TRBJ2-7,TRBD2,TRBV4-2,CASSSRTSGYSYEQYF,TGTGCCAGCAGCTCCCGGACTAGCGGCTACTCCTACGAGCAGTACTTC
.,TRBJ1-2,TRBD1,TRBV14,CASSQDRPGGPYGYTF,TGTGCCAGCAGCCAAGATCGGCCAGGGGGCCCCTATGGCTACACCTTC
.,TRBJ1-2,.,TRBV6-5,CASTRTAHFYGYTF,TGTGCCAGCACTAGAACGGCCCACTTTTATGGCTACACCTTC
.,TRBJ1-5,.,TRBV18,CASSSRDDQPQHF,TGTGCCAGCTCATCAAGGGACGATCAGCCCCAGCATTTT
.,TRBJ2-5,.,TRBV11-3,CASSLRRETQYF,TGTGCCAGCAGCTTACGGCGGGAGACCCAGTACTTC
.,TRBJ2-3,.,TRBV29-1,CSVETPVNTQYF,TGCAGCGTTGAAACCCCGGTTAATACGCAGTATTTT
medium-sized,TRBJ2-2,TRBD2,TRBV6-1,CASSVSTSGRPTGELFF,TGTGCCAGCAGTGTCTCGACTAGCGGGAGGCCCACCGGGGAGCTGTTTTTT
.,TRBJ2-3,TRBD2,TRBV11-3,CASSLEGTSGRKTQYF,TGTGCCAGCAGCTTAGAAGGGACTAGCGGTCGGAAGACGCAGTATTTT